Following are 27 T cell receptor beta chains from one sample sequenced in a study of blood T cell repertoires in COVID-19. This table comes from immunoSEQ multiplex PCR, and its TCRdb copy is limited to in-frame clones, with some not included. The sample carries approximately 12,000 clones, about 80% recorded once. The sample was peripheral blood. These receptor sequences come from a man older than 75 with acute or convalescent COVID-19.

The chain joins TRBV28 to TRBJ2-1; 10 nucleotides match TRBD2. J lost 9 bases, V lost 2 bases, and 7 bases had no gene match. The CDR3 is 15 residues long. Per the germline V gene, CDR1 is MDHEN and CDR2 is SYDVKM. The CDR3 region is CASSLTSGASAEQFF. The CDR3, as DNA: TGTGCCAGCAGTTTAACTAGCGGGGCCTCAGCTGAGCAGTTCTTC.

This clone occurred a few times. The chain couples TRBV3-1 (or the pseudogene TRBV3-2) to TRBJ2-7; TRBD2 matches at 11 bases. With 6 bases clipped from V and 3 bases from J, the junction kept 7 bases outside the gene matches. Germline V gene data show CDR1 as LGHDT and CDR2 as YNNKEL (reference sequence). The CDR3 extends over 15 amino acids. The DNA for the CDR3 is TGTGCCAGCAGTATAGCGGGGGGGACCTACTACGAGCAGTACTTC. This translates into CASSIAGGTYYEQYF.

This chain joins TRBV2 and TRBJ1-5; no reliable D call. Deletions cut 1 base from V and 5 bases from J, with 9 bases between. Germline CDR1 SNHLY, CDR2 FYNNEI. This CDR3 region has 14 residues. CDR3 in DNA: TGTGCCAGCAGTGAAGGAACAGCATATCAGCCCCAGCATTTT. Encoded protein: CASSEGTAYQPQHF.

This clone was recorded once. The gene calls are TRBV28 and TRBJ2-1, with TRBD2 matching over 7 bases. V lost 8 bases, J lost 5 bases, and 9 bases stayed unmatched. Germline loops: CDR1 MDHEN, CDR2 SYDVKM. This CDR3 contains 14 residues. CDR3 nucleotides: TGTGCCAGCGGCTTACTAGCGCCGAACAATGAGCAGTTCTTC. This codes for CASGLLAPNNEQFF.

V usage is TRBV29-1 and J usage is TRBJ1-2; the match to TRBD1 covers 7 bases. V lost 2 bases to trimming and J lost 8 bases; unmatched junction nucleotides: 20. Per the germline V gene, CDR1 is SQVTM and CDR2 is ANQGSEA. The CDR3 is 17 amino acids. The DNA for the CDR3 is TGCAGCGTTGAACAATTCGAATCCGGGACAGTCTATCGCGGCTACACCTTC. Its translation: CSVEQFESGTVYRGYTF. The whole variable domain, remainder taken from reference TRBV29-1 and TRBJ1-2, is SAVISQKPSRDICQRGTSLTIQCQVDSQVTMMFWYRQQPGQSLTLIATANQGSEATYESGFVIDKFPISRPNLTFSTLTVSNMSPEDSSIYLCSVEQFESGTVYRGYTFGSGTRLTVV.

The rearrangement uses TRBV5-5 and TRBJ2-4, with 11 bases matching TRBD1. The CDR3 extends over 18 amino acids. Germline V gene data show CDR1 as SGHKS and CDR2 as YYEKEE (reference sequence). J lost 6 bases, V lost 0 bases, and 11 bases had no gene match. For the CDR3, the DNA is TGTGCCAGCAGCTTGGGCCAGGACAGGGGGCGTCTAAGAAACATTCAGTACTTC. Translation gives CASSLGQDRGRLRNIQYF.

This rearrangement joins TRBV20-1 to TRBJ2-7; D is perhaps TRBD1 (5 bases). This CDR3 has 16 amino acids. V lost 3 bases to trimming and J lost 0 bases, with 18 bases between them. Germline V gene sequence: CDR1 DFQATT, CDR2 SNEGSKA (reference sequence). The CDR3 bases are TGCAGTGCTAGTTGGCAGGGTGCCCTTAACTCCTACGAGCAGTACTTC. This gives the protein CSASWQGALNSYEQYF.

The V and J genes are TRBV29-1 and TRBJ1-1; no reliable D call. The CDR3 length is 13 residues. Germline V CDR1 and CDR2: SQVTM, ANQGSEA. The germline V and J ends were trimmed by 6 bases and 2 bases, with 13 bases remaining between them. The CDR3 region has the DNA TGCAGCGTAGATTCGGGAAGAAACACTGAAGCTTTCTTT. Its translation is CSVDSGRNTEAFF.

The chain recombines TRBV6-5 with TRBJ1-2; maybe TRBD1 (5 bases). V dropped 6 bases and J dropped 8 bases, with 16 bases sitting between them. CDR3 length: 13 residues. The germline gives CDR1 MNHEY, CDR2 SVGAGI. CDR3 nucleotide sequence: TGTGCCAGCAGAGTAACAGGAATGCAAGGCTACACCTTC. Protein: CASRVTGMQGYTF.

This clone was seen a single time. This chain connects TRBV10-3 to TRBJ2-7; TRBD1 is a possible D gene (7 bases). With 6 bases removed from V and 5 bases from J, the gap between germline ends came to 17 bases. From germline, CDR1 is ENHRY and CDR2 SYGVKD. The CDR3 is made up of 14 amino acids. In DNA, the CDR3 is TGTGCCATCAGGACCGACAGGGAGGCCCACGAGCAGTACTTC. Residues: CAIRTDREAHEQYF.

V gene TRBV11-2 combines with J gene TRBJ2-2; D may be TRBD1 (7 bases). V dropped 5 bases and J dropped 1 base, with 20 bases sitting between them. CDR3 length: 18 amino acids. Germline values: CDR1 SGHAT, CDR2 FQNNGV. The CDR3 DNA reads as TGTGCCAGCAGCGCCCGAGTTGGAGGGGGCGAGAACACCGGGGAGCTGTTTTTT. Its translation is CASSARVGGGENTGELFF.

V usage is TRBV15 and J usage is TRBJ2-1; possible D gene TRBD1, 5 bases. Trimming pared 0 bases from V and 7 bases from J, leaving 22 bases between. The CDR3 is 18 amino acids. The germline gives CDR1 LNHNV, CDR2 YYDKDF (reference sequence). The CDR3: CATSRDLGVGQGGNEQFF. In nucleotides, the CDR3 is TGTGCCACCAGCAGAGATCTAGGGGTCGGGCAGGGCGGAAATGAGCAGTTCTTC.

CDR3 amino acids: CASSLPGQPQHF. The CDR3 bases are TGCGCCAGCAGCCTCCCAGGTCAGCCCCAGCATTTT. V and J are TRBV5-1 and TRBJ1-5; D is ambiguous. This CDR3 spans 12 amino acids. The V end was cut by 4 bases, the J end by 6 bases, with 8 bases between. Germline CDR1 SGHRS, CDR2 YFSETQ.

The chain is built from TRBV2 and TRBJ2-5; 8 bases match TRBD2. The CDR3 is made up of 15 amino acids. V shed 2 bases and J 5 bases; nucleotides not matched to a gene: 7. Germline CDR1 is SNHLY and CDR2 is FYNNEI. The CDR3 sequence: CASSELGGAVETQYF. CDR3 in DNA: TGTGCCAGCAGTGAACTCGGGGGGGCCGTGGAGACCCAGTACTTC.

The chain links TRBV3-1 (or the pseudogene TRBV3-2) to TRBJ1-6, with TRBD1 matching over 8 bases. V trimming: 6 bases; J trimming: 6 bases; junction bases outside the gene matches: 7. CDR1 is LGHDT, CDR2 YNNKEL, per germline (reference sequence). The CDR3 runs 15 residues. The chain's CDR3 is CASRPGQGGNSPLHF. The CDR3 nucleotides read TGTGCCAGCAGACCCGGACAGGGTGGTAATTCACCCCTCCACTTT.

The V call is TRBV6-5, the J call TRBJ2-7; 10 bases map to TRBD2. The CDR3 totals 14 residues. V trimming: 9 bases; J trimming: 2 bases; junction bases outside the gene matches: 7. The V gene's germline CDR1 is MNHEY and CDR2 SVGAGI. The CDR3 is CARGLADPTYEQYF. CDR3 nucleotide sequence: TGTGCCAGAGGACTAGCGGATCCGACCTACGAGCAGTACTTC.

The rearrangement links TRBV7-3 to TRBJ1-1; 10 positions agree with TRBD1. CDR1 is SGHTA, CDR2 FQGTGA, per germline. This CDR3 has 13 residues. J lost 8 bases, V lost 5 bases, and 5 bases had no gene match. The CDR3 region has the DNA TGTGCCAGCAGCGCCTCGGGACAGGGGGAAGCTTTCTTT. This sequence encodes CASSASGQGEAFF. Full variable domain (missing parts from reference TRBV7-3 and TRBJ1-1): GAGVSQTPSNKVTEKGKYVELRCDPISGHTALYWYRQSLGQGPEFLIYFQGTGAADDSGLPNDRFFAVRPEGSVSTLKIQRTERGDSAVYLCASSASGQGEAFFGQGTRLTVV.

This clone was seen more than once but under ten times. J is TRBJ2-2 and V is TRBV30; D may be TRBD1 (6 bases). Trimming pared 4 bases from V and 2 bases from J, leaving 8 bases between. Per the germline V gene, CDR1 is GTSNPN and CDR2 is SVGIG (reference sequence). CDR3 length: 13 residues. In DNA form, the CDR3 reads TGTGCCTGGACAGGGACAAACACCGGGGAGCTGTTTTTT. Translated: CAWTGTNTGELFF.

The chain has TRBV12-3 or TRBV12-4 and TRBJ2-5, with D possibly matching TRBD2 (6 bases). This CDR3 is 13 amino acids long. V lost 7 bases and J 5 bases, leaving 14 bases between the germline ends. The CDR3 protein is CASNRARGETQYF. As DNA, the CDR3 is TGTGCCAGCAATAGAGCGCGGGGTGAGACCCAGTACTTC.

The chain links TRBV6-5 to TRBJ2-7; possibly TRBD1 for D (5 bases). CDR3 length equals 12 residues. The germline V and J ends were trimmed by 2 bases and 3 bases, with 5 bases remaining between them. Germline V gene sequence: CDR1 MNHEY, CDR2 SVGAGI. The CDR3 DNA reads TGTGCCAGCAGTTACGACAGCTACGAGCAGTACTTC. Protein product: CASSYDSYEQYF.

DNA for the CDR3: TGTGCCAGCAGTCGACAGACATATGGCTACACCTTC. It yields the protein CASSRQTYGYTF. This chain links TRBV14 with TRBJ1-2; D might be TRBD1 (5 bases). This CDR3 has 12 amino acids. V gave up 6 bases and J gave up 5 bases, with 10 bases separating them. Germline V lookup: CDR1 SGHDN, CDR2 FVKESK.

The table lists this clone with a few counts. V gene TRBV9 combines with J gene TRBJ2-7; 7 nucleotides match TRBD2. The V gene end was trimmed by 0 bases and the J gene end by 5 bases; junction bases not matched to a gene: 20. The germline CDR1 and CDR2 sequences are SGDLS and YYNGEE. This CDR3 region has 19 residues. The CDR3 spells CASSVGPSGGSGFSHEQYF. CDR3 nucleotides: TGTGCCAGCAGCGTAGGCCCTAGCGGAGGTTCCGGGTTTTCCCACGAGCAGTACTTC.

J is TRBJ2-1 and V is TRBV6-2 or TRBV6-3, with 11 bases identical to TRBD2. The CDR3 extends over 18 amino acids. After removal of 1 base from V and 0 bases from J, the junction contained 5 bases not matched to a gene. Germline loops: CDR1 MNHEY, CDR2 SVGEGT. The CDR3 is CASSYLRLAGSSYNEQFF. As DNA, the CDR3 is TGTGCCAGCAGTTACTTACGACTAGCGGGGAGCTCCTACAATGAGCAGTTCTTC.

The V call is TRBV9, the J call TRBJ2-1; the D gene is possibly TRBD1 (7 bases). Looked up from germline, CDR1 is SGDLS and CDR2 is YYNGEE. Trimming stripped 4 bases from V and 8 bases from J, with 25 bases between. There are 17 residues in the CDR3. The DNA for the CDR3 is TGTGCCAGCAGCTGGGTGCCCGAGCAGGGGGGAATGGATGAGCAGTTCTTC. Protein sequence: CASSWVPEQGGMDEQFF. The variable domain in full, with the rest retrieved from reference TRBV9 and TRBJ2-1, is DSGVTQTPKHLITATGQRVTLRCSPRSGDLSVYWYQQSLDQGLQFLIQYYNGEERAKGNILERFSAQQFPDLHSELNLSSLELGDSALYFCASSWVPEQGGMDEQFFGPGTRLTVL.

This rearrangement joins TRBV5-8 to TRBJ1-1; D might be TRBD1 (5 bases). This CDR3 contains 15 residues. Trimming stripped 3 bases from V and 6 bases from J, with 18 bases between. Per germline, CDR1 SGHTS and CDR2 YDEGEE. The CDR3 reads CASSYTTYQGPEAFF. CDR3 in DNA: TGTGCCAGCAGCTATACCACCTATCAGGGCCCTGAAGCTTTCTTT. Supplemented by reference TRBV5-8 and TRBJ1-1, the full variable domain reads EAGVTQSPTHLIKTRGQQATLRCSPISGHTSVYWYQQALGLGLQFLLWYDEGEERNRGNFPPRFSGRQFPNYSSELNVNALELEDSALYLCASSYTTYQGPEAFFGQGTRLTVV.

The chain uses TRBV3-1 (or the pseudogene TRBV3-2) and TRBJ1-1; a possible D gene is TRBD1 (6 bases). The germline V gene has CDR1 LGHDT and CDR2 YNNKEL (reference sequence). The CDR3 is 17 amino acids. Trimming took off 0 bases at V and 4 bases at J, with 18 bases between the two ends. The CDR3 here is CASSQEGERGRSTEAFF. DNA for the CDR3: TGTGCCAGCAGCCAAGAAGGCGAGCGGGGGCGAAGCACTGAAGCTTTCTTT.

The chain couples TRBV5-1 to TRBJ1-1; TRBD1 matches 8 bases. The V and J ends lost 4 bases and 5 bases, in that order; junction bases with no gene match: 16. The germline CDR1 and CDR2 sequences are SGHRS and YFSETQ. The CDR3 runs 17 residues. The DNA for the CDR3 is TGCGCCAGCAGCATGGGGACAGGACGTACCCGGGAAACTGAAGCTTTCTTT. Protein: CASSMGTGRTRETEAFF.